One and the same sample provided the 7 T cell receptor beta chains below, sequenced in a study of neurological immune-mediated disorders. From the 5' RACE reads, TCRdb called clonotypes with MiXCR, one entry per CDR3 protein. The data show more than 35,000 distinct CDR3 sequences, roughly 6.3% seen once. The sample comprised CD4+ T cells from blood. Receptor source: a woman between 40 and 50 years old in good health.

Ten or more counts support this clonotype. The gene calls are TRBV10-1 and TRBJ2-1; no definite D call. V lost 2 bases, J lost 15 bases, and 14 bases lay in between. Per germline, CDR1 WNHNN and CDR2 SYGVQD (reference sequence). This CDR3 spans 12 amino acids. CDR3 in amino acids: CASSEGPSLAFF. CDR3 sequence (DNA): TGCGCCAGCAGTGAGGGCCCTTCCCTTGCGTTCTTC.

This clonotype was seen ten or more times. The chain recombines TRBV6-5 with TRBJ2-7; 9 bases are a match to TRBD1. This CDR3 comprises 14 residues. CDR1 is MNHEY, CDR2 SVGAGI, per germline. J gave up 4 bases and V 6 bases, and 7 bases lay outside the gene matches. CDR3 DNA: TGTGCCAGCAGGTCCGGGACAGGGTCTTACGAGCAGTACTTC. It encodes CASRSGTGSYEQYF.

This clonotype has ten or more counts. The V and J genes are TRBV7-3 and TRBJ2-3; the D gene is possibly TRBD1 (6 bases). Germline CDR1 is SGHTA and CDR2 is FQGTGA. V was trimmed by 5 bases and J by 0 bases, leaving 12 bases between them. The CDR3 is 15 amino acids. The CDR3 loop reads CASSPGVVSTDTQYF. The DNA of the CDR3 is TGTGCCAGCAGCCCAGGGGTTGTGAGCACAGATACGCAGTATTTT.

The sample holds many counts of this clonotype. The chain employs TRBV6-1 and TRBJ2-1, with 8 bases lining up with TRBD2. V shed 2 bases and J 7 bases; nucleotides not matched to a gene: 25. The CDR3 spans 21 residues. Germline V gene lookup returns CDR1 MNHNS and CDR2 SASEGT. CDR3 in amino acids: CASSESLRGGAEREGRNEQFF. As DNA, the CDR3 is TGTGCCAGCAGTGAATCCCTTCGCGGGGGAGCGGAACGGGAGGGCCGGAATGAGCAGTTCTTC.

The table lists this clonotype with many counts. CDR3 in DNA: TGCAGCGTTGCCGGGACTATCCTCACAGATACGCAGTATTTT. Residues: CSVAGTILTDTQYF. The chain joins TRBV29-1 to TRBJ2-3, with 7 bases matching TRBD2. CDR3 length equals 14 residues. The V and J ends lost 4 bases and 2 bases, in that order; junction bases with no gene match: 6. Germline V gene sequence: CDR1 SQVTM, CDR2 ANQGSEA.

This clonotype was counted many times. Here the CDR3 DNA reads TGTGCCAGCAGCGTAGTAACTAGCGGGACCGGGGAGCTGTTTTTT. It encodes CASSVVTSGTGELFF. The rearrangement links TRBV9 to TRBJ2-2; 9 positions match TRBD2. V lost 0 bases and J lost 5; bases outside the gene matches: 2. This CDR3 region has 15 residues. The germline V gene has CDR1 SGDLS and CDR2 YYNGEE.

This rearrangement joins TRBV6-6 to TRBJ1-2; D possibly corresponds to TRBD1 (5 bases). With 0 bases removed from V and 6 bases from J, the gap between germline ends came to 11 bases. The CDR3 covers 14 residues. Germline CDR1 and CDR2: MNHNY and SVGAGI (reference sequence). For the CDR3, the DNA is TGTGCCAGCAGTTACTCAGGGGATAGTGATGGCTACACCTTC. It specifies CASSYSGDSDGYTF.